Each of the 28 T cell receptor beta chains below was sequenced from the same sample in a study of neurological immune-mediated disorders. One entry per CDR3 protein, called by TCRdb with MiXCR from the 5' RACE reads. The repertoire holds tens of thousands of distinct CDR3 sequences, nearly 7.5% seen once, with roughly 4.3% in the top ten. The sequenced sample was PBMCs. These receptors all come from a woman in her 40s in good health.

This clonotype was picked up many times. CDR3 amino acids: CASSSFGGTEAFF. CDR3 DNA sequence: TGTGCCAGCAGTTCCTTCGGGGGGACTGAAGCTTTCTTT. The rearrangement uses TRBV28 and TRBJ1-1, with a possible D match to TRBD1 (5 bases). V lost 4 bases, J lost 5 bases, and 11 bases lay in between. CDR1 MDHEN and CDR2 SYDVKM come from the germline V gene. The CDR3 consists of 13 residues.

Many counts were recorded for this clonotype. This chain links TRBV4-2 with TRBJ2-7; 8 bases map to TRBD1. This CDR3 spans 15 amino acids. Germline-derived CDR1 and CDR2 are LGHNA and YNFKEQ. V shed 6 bases and J 2 bases; nucleotides not matched to a gene: 9. CDR3: CASRQTGDAPYEQYF. The CDR3, as DNA: TGTGCCAGCAGACAGACAGGGGATGCTCCCTACGAGCAGTACTTC.

Regarding this clonotype: A read error may be the cause here, since a much bigger clone is one base away. V gene TRBV11-2 combines with J gene TRBJ2-4, with D hard to call. The germline V gene has CDR1 SGHAT and CDR2 FQNNGV. Trimming stripped 5 bases from V and 3 bases from J, with 23 bases between. The CDR3 spans 18 residues. CDR3 in DNA: TGTGCCAGCAGCGATATACGTGGGGAATTTGAGAACAAAAACATTCAGTACTTC. Translating gives CASSDIRGEFENKNIQYF.

Concerning this clonotype itself: This could be a read error, since a much larger clone is one nucleotide away. The V call is TRBV7-9, the J call TRBJ2-1; 8 bases are a match to TRBD2. The CDR3 sequence is 17 residues long. V trimming: 5 bases; J trimming: 12 bases; junction bases outside the gene matches: 21. CDR1 and CDR2 (germline): SEHNR, FQNEAQ (reference sequence). The chain's CDR3 is CASSLITTSAYLGGQFF. The CDR3 DNA follows: TGTGCCAGCAGCCTGATCACGACTAGCGCCTACTTGGGGGGGCAGTTCTTC.

This clonotype was seen many times. The V gene is TRBV5-1, the J gene TRBJ2-5, with 7 nucleotides matching TRBD1. Germline lookup yields CDR1 SGHRS and CDR2 YFSETQ. With 0 bases clipped from V and 2 bases from J, the junction kept 10 bases outside the gene matches. This CDR3 has 17 residues. The CDR3 sequence: CASSLAVTGDRQETQYF. The DNA of the CDR3 is TGCGCCAGCAGCTTGGCCGTAACAGGGGATCGACAAGAGACCCAGTACTTC.

The table lists this clonotype with many counts. The V gene is TRBV5-1, the J gene TRBJ2-5; D might be TRBD1 or TRBD2, each matching 6 bases. Germline CDR1 is SGHRS and CDR2 is YFSETQ. The CDR3 spans 15 residues. Deletions cut 7 bases from V and 3 bases from J, with 19 bases between. Written as DNA, the CDR3 is TGCGCCAGCCGCCAGGAGGGGGGCTGGAAAGAGACCCAGTACTTC. The encoded protein is CASRQEGGWKETQYF.

By frequency in the sample, this clonotype is medium-sized. V usage is TRBV3-1 and J usage is TRBJ1-2; D not resolved. In germline, CDR1 is LGHDT, CDR2 YNNKEL (reference sequence). This CDR3 is built from 13 residues. V was cut by 0 bases and J by 7 bases, with 9 bases left in between. CDR3 sequence reads: CASSQESPRGYTF. The CDR3 nucleotides read TGTGCCAGCAGCCAAGAATCCCCCCGTGGCTACACCTTC.

This clonotype has ten or more counts. V is TRBV7-2 and J is TRBJ1-1; no reliable D call. CDR3 size: 15 residues. Trimming took 1 base from V and 0 from J, leaving 9 bases between them. In germline, CDR1 is SGHTA, CDR2 FQGNSA. The CDR3 DNA follows: TGTGCCAGCAGCTTAGGGGGTACTATGAACACTGAAGCTTTCTTT. This gives the protein CASSLGGTMNTEAFF.

This clonotype showed up many times. The chain carries TRBV7-9 and TRBJ2-7; the match to TRBD2 covers 13 bases. The germline V gene has CDR1 SEHNR and CDR2 FQNEAQ (reference sequence). V was pared by 2 bases and J by 9 bases, with 10 bases of the junction left unmatched. This CDR3 is 16 amino acids long. The CDR3 nucleotides read TGTGCCAGCAGCTTACTTGGACTAGCGGGAGAAGATTGGCAGTACTTC. Protein product: CASSLLGLAGEDWQYF.

Ten or more counts support this clonotype. This sequence joins TRBV4-2 and TRBJ2-2; TRBD1 agrees at 8 bases. V lost 1 base to trimming and J lost 2 bases; unmatched junction nucleotides: 3. The CDR3 runs to 16 residues. CDR1 and CDR2 (germline): LGHNA, YNFKEQ. This CDR3 reads CASSQGDRKNTGELFF. The CDR3 DNA reads as TGTGCCAGCAGCCAAGGGGACAGGAAAAACACCGGGGAGCTGTTTTTT.

This clonotype was picked up many times. CDR3 region: CASSLNRGESPLHF. The CDR3 nucleotides read TGCGCCAGCAGCTTGAACAGGGGGGAGTCACCCCTCCACTTT. The rearrangement uses TRBV5-1 and TRBJ1-6, with TRBD1 matching over 8 bases. Germline-derived CDR1 and CDR2 are SGHRS and YFSETQ. Germline trimming cut 1 base from V and 10 bases from J; bases unmatched to any gene: 4. The CDR3 totals 14 residues.

This clonotype has ten or more counts. The chain recombines TRBV28 with TRBJ1-1; D is perhaps TRBD1 (5 bases). Germline values: CDR1 MDHEN, CDR2 SYDVKM. V was cut by 5 bases and J by 0 bases, with 13 bases left in between. CDR3 length: 15 residues. Written as DNA, the CDR3 is TGTGCCAGCAGTGTGGGGGGGGTTATGAACACTGAAGCTTTCTTT. Its protein product is CASSVGGVMNTEAFF.

This clonotype has ten or more counts. V usage is TRBV24-1 and J usage is TRBJ1-2; D not certain. CDR1 and CDR2 from the germline V gene are KGHDR and SFDVKD. Trimming stripped 1 base from V and 3 bases from J, with 2 bases between. CDR3 length: 12 residues. The CDR3 bases are TGTGCCACCAGTGATTTCGACTATGGCTACACCTTC. Its translation: CATSDFDYGYTF.

This clonotype was observed at least ten times. This chain uses TRBV28 with TRBJ2-7; 7 positions agree with TRBD1. The V gene end was trimmed by 8 bases and the J gene end by 1 base; junction bases not matched to a gene: 8. There are 14 residues in the CDR3. Looked up from germline, CDR1 is MDHEN and CDR2 is SYDVKM. The CDR3 region is CASGETGPSYEQYF. As DNA, the CDR3 is TGTGCCAGCGGGGAGACAGGGCCGTCCTACGAGCAGTACTTC.

This clonotype has a count of ten or more. This rearrangement joins TRBV24-1 to TRBJ1-1; TRBD1 might be the D (5 bases). The CDR3 runs 13 residues. Germline CDR1 reads KGHDR; CDR2 reads SFDVKD. V was cut by 3 bases and J by 5 bases, with 9 bases left in between. In DNA, the CDR3 is TGTGCCACCAGTGATGGGGGACGAACTGAAGCTTTCTTT. As protein: CATSDGGRTEAFF.

This clonotype was seen ten or more times. The genes are TRBV20-1 and TRBJ1-5; 8 bases line up with TRBD1. The CDR3 is 16 residues long. Germline trimming cut 5 bases from V and 3 bases from J; bases unmatched to any gene: 12. In germline, CDR1 is DFQATT, CDR2 SNEGSKA (reference sequence). The CDR3 sequence: CSASSPDREFNQPQHF. In nucleotides, the CDR3 is TGCAGTGCTTCTTCCCCGGACAGGGAATTCAATCAGCCCCAGCATTTT.

This clonotype has ten or more counts. This chain uses TRBV7-9 with TRBJ1-2; D not certain. V was shortened by 5 bases and J by 0 bases, with 10 bases between the two germline ends. This CDR3 region has 14 residues. Germline V gene data show CDR1 as SEHNR and CDR2 as FQNEAQ (reference sequence). In DNA form, the CDR3 reads TGTGCCAGCAGCCCGCCGGGGACTAACTATGGCTACACCTTC. It translates to CASSPPGTNYGYTF.

This clonotype came up many times. The junction departs from the called germline gene at one end, perhaps through a read error. The rearrangement links TRBV10-2 to TRBJ1-2, with a weak D call TRBD1 (5 bases). The length of the CDR3 is 14 residues. Germline assignment: CDR1 WSHSY and CDR2 SAAADI. DNA for the CDR3: TGCGCCAGCAGCGAGTTTCAGGGAAACTATGGCTACACCTTC. This codes for CASSEFQGNYGYTF.

Turning to this clonotype: Its ends do not fully match the called genes, so a read error is possible. J is TRBJ1-4 and V is TRBV5-1; D gene uncertain. This CDR3 spans 15 amino acids. Germline CDR1 and CDR2: SGHRS and YFSETQ. The CDR3 DNA reads TGCGTCAGCAGCTTGGATGGAAGGACCGAGGAAAAACTGTTTTTT. Translating gives CVSSLDGRTEEKLFF.

This clonotype is labeled as medium-sized. The genes are TRBV2 and TRBJ2-1; no clear D. V was pared by 4 bases and J by 9 bases, with 13 bases between. CDR1 SNHLY and CDR2 FYNNEI come from the germline V gene. This CDR3 is built from 13 residues. CDR3 residues: CASSVPADGEQFF. CDR3 coding DNA: TGTGCCAGCAGTGTACCGGCGGATGGTGAGCAGTTCTTC.

This clonotype has a count of ten or more. The J gene is TRBJ1-2, the V gene TRBV6-5; tentatively, D is TRBD1 (6 bases). The CDR3 is 13 residues long. V lost 2 bases and J 6 bases, leaving 10 bases between the germline ends. Germline V lookup: CDR1 MNHEY, CDR2 SVGAGI. The CDR3 here is CASSYEGGDGYTF. CDR3 DNA sequence: TGTGCCAGCAGTTACGAAGGGGGGGATGGCTACACCTTC.

This clonotype was found many times. The CDR3 DNA follows: TGCAGCGTCGCCGGGACTAGCGGGTCAGAGGAGCAGTACTTC. Protein product: CSVAGTSGSEEQYF. The chain combines TRBV29-1 with TRBJ2-7, with 12 bases identical to TRBD2. Germline trimming cut 6 bases from V and 7 bases from J; bases unmatched to any gene: 10. CDR1 and CDR2 from the germline V gene are SQVTM and ANQGSEA. This CDR3 region has 14 residues.

In its sample, this clonotype was seen a few times. The chain links TRBV7-9 to TRBJ2-4; D perhaps matches TRBD1 (6 bases). The CDR3 has 16 residues. Germline CDR1 and CDR2: SEHNR and FQNEAQ (reference sequence). V lost 0 bases and J lost 6, with 15 bases in between. CDR3 bases: TGTGCCAGCAGCTTAGCGCGTGGGGGCTTGGGAAACATTCAGTACTTC. Residues: CASSLARGGLGNIQYF.

With respect to this clonotype: Germline and junction disagree at one end, which may indicate a read error. CDR3 DNA: TGCAGTGCGCACAGGGGTAGGAGCAATCAGACCCAGCATTTT. Residues: CSAHRGRSNQTQHF. The gene calls are TRBV20-1 and TRBJ1-5; TRBD1 aligns across 7 bases. The CDR3 is 14 amino acids. Germline V gives CDR1 DFQATT, CDR2 SNEGSKA (reference sequence).

This clonotype has at least ten counts. The J gene is TRBJ1-5, the V gene TRBV7-2; D is possibly TRBD1 (5 bases). The germline gives CDR1 SGHTA, CDR2 FQGNSA. The CDR3 has 17 amino acids. Between the trimmed V and J ends, which lost 1 base and 0 bases, there was a span of 13 bases. The CDR3 DNA reads as TGTGCCAGCAGCTTAGGCCGGGGGGAGGCTAGCAATCAGCCCCAGCATTTT. Protein sequence: CASSLGRGEASNQPQHF.

This chain joins TRBV6-1 and TRBJ2-6; D is tentatively TRBD1 or TRBD2 (5 bases each). Deletions cut 4 bases from V and 1 base from J, with 8 bases between. The germline gives CDR1 MNHNS, CDR2 SASEGT. The CDR3 sequence is 15 residues long. The CDR3 is CASSGGSSGANVLTF. DNA of the CDR3: TGTGCCAGCAGTGGGGGGTCTTCTGGGGCCAACGTCCTGACTTTC.

This rearrangement joins TRBV6-5 to TRBJ1-1, with D unclear. From germline, CDR1 is MNHEY and CDR2 SVGAGI. The germline V and J ends were trimmed by 0 bases and 1 base, with 6 bases remaining between them. This CDR3 has 14 residues. The CDR3 loop is CASSYSNGNTEAFF. The CDR3 nucleotides are TGTGCCAGCAGTTACTCGAACGGGAACACTGAAGCTTTCTTT.

This clonotype was observed many times. The gene calls are TRBV12-3 or TRBV12-4 and TRBJ2-1, with D perhaps matching TRBD1 or TRBD2 (7 bases each). The CDR3 length is 13 residues. The V and J ends lost 1 base and 10 bases respectively, with 11 bases between them. CDR3 sequence reads: CASSLGGGQEQFF. In DNA form, the CDR3 reads TGTGCCAGCAGTTTAGGGGGGGGACAGGAGCAGTTCTTC.